These T cell receptor beta chains were read from a single sample in a study of blood T cell repertoires in COVID-19. Measured with immunoSEQ multiplex PCR; TCRdb has only the in-frame clones, and not every one. The sample holds 95,000 to 150,000 clones, just under 80% seen once. Sequencing input: peripheral blood. These receptors were collected from a man in his sixties with active or convalescent COVID-19. The CDR3 runs from the conserved cysteine through the conserved F or W. The D gene is left open where the match is weak. Clone size is shown for a subset of rows, as once, few, many or a class of expanded clone.

size | D | J | V | CDR3 | DNA
few | TRBD1 | TRBJ1-6 | TRBV2 | CASRDSGLSPLHF | TGTGCCAGCCGGGACAGCGGGTTATCACCCCTCCACTTT
. | . | TRBJ1-1 | TRBV7-9 | CASSRKAEAFF | TGTGCCAGCAGCCGTAAAGCGGAAGCTTTCTTT
. | . | TRBJ1-1 | TRBV6-5 | CASRKNMNTEAFF | TGTGCCAGCAGGAAGAACATGAACACTGAAGCTTTCTTT
. | TRBD2 | TRBJ2-7 | TRBV6-2/TRBV6-3 | CASSLAGPAHEQYF | TGTGCCAGCAGTCTAGCGGGACCAGCCCACGAGCAGTACTTC
. | TRBD2 | TRBJ2-5 | TRBV7-3 | CASSASLAGQETQYF | TGTGCCAGCAGCGCATCTCTAGCGGGACAAGAGACCCAGTACTTC
. | . | TRBJ2-7 | TRBV10-3 | CAISDSARAGEGYEQYF | TGTGCCATCAGTGATTCTGCTCGAGCAGGGGAAGGCTACGAGCAGTACTTC
. | . | TRBJ2-2 | TRBV19 | CASREQSRGTGELFF | TGTGCCAGTAGGGAACAGTCCCGGGGCACCGGGGAGCTGTTTTTT
few | TRBD1 | TRBJ1-5 | TRBV10-2 | CASSRDRGWQPQHF | TGCGCCAGCAGTCGCGACAGGGGCTGGCAGCCCCAGCATTTT
. | TRBD1 | TRBJ1-2 | TRBV2 | CASSGDRLGSGYTF | TGTGCCAGCAGTGGGGACAGGTTGGGTAGTGGCTACACCTTC
. | TRBD2 | TRBJ2-1 | TRBV3-1/TRBV3-2 | CASSQGSGREQFF | TGTGCCAGCAGCCAAGGGAGCGGGAGGGAGCAGTTCTTC
. | . | TRBJ2-3 | TRBV12-5 | CASGLMAGKDTQYF | TGTGCTAGTGGTTTGATGGCAGGGAAAGATACGCAGTATTTT
. | TRBD2 | TRBJ2-7 | TRBV27 | CASSFSGSTYEQYF | TGTGCCAGCAGCTTTAGCGGGAGTACCTACGAGCAGTACTTC
. | TRBD1 | TRBJ2-2 | TRBV10-3 | CAISQTGADTGELFF | TGTGCCATCAGCCAGACAGGGGCGGACACCGGGGAGCTGTTTTTT
few | . | TRBJ2-1 | TRBV7-3 | CASSLSTGGEQFF | TGTGCCAGCAGCTTATCAACCGGCGGTGAGCAGTTCTTC
few | TRBD1 | TRBJ1-1 | TRBV11-2 | CASSPPAGGAFF | TGTGCCAGCAGTCCGCCCGCAGGGGGAGCTTTCTTT
once | . | TRBJ2-2 | TRBV9 | CASSVQGSNTGELFF | TGTGCCAGCAGCGTCCAGGGTTCGAACACCGGGGAGCTGTTTTTT
. | . | TRBJ2-1 | TRBV20-1 | CSASREFSYNEQFF | TGCAGTGCTAGTCGGGAGTTTTCCTACAATGAGCAGTTCTTC
. | TRBD2 | TRBJ2-1 | TRBV15 | CATSREGLADNEQFF | TGTGCCACCAGCAGAGAGGGACTAGCGGACAATGAGCAGTTCTTC
. | . | TRBJ2-3 | TRBV6-1 | CASSGRAGGPTDTQYF | TGTGCCAGCAGTGGAAGAGCGGGTGGACCCACAGATACGCAGTATTTT
. | . | TRBJ2-7 | TRBV7-2 | CASSFKEGGSYEQYF | TGTGCCAGCAGCTTCAAAGAGGGAGGCTCCTACGAGCAGTACTTC
. | . | TRBJ2-2 | TRBV7-9 | CASSGREWGGELFF | TGTGCCAGCAGCGGCAGGGAATGGGGCGGGGAGCTGTTTTTT
once | TRBD2 | TRBJ2-3 | TRBV5-4 | CASSLAGVGDTQYF | TGTGCCAGCAGCTTAGCGGGAGTGGGGGATACGCAGTATTTT